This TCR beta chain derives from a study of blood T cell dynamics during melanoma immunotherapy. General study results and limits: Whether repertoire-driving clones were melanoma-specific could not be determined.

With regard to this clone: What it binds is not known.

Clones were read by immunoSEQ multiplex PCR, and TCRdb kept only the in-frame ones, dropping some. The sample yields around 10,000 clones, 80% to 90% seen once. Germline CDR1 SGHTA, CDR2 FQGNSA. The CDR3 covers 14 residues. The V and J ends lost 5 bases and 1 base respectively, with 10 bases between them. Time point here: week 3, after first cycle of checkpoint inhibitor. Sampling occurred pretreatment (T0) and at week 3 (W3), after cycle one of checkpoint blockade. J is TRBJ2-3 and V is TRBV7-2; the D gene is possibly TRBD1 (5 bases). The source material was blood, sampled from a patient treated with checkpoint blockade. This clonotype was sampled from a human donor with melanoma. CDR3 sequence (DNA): TGTGCCAGCAGCCAGAGACAGCGCACAGATACGCAGTATTTT. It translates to CASSQRQRTDTQYF.